This TCR beta chain was found in a study of long-term antiretroviral therapy in people with HIV. Background on the study: The 2015 recommendation for immediate ART came about a decade after the earliest samples.

Study-level points and caveats: Information on adherence to ART, viral resistance or therapy changes was unavailable. Pre-ART clonal expansion yielded clones that dominated the repertoire at all time points.

The assay used was immunoSEQ (version v3.0), run at survey level. Clones were read by immunoSEQ multiplex PCR, and TCRdb kept only the in-frame ones, dropping some. The sample comprises some 22,000 clones, over 80% of which are singletons, and 9% to 15% rests with the top ten. Without exception, participants with HIV were treated in the United States. Details on this clone: Antigen specificity is unknown.

Sequencing was performed on unsorted PBMCs, taken 1.6 years after starting antiretroviral therapy. This receptor was obtained from a man between 35 and 55 years old with HIV.

The CDR3 spells CASSFGTGISGNTIYF. CDR3 DNA sequence: TGTGCCAGCAGCTTCGGGACAGGGATCTCTGGAAACACCATATATTTT. The rearrangement joins TRBV5-6 to TRBJ1-3, with 9 bases fitting TRBD1. Germline values: CDR1 SGHDT, CDR2 YYEEEE. After removal of 2 bases from V and 0 bases from J, the junction contained 3 bases not matched to a gene. The CDR3 runs 16 residues.